This T cell receptor beta chain is drawn from a study of blood T cell repertoires in COVID-19. At the level of the study: The United States, Italy and Spain supplied acute and convalescent COVID-19 samples.

Germline V gives CDR1 SGDLS, CDR2 YYNGEE. Deletions cut 5 bases from V and 8 bases from J, with 17 bases between. This CDR3 is 14 amino acids long. Living in under 30 US areas, the participants were between about 18 and 100 years of age. Generated by immunoSEQ multiplex PCR, the TCRdb table keeps only in-frame clones and is missing some. This sample yields a few hundred thousand clones, of which nearly 90% are seen a single time; approximately 5.4% belongs to the top ten. The rearrangement joins TRBV9 to TRBJ2-1, with D possibly TRBD2 on 6 matching bases. The receptor was derived from a woman between 25 and 40 years old who had recovered from COVID-19. Sequenced input: PBMCs or T cells enriched from blood (not recorded which). CDR3 in amino acids: CASRPPGGVDEQFF. The CDR3 nucleotides read TGTGCCAGCAGACCCCCCGGCGGGGTAGATGAGCAGTTCTTC.